This T cell receptor (beta chain) stems from a study of long-term antiretroviral therapy in people with HIV. Study observations and caveats: Diversity increased after ART yet remained lower than in transplant donor controls.

A note on this clone: No antigen is known for it.

Survey-level resolution applied to immunoSEQ assay v3.0. Sequencing was performed with immunoSEQ multiplex PCR; in TCRdb, only in-frame clones are kept and a portion is missing. The table records over 25,000 clones, roughly 80% of them present only once. Sequenced material: unsorted PBMCs, taken 3 years after starting antiretroviral therapy. The clonotype comes from a man aged 40-49 years with HIV.

The CDR3 loop reads CASSLGGSYNEQFF. CDR3 in DNA: TGTGCCAGCAGTTTAGGGGGCTCCTACAATGAGCAGTTCTTC. The rearrangement uses TRBV27 and TRBJ2-1; D may correspond to TRBD1 or TRBD2 (5 bases each). Germline CDR1 reads MNHEY; CDR2 reads SMNVEV (reference sequence). This CDR3 has 14 residues. V was shortened by 2 bases and J by 0 bases, with 5 bases between the two germline ends.